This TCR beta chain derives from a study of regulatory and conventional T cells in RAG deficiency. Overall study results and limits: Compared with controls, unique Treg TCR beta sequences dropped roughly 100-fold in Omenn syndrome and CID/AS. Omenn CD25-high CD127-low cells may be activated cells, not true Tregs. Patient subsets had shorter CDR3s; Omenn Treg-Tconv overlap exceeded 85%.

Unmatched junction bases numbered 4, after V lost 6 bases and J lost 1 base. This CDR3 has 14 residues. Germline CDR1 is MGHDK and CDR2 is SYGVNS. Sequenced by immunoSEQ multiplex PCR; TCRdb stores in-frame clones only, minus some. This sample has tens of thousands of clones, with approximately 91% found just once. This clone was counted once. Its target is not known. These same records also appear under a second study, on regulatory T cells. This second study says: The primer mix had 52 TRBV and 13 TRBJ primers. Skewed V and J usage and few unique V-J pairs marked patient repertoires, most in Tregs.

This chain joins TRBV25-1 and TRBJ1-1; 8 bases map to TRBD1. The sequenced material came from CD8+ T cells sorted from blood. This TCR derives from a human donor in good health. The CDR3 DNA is TGTGCCAGCAGGGGGACAGGCGGGAACACTGAAGCTTTCTTT. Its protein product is CASRGTGGNTEAFF.